These T cell receptor beta chains were read from a single sample in a study of shared clonotypes between healthy human individuals. Sequenced by immunoSEQ multiplex PCR; TCRdb stores in-frame clones only, minus some. The sample consists of roughly 2.2 million clones, less than 95% of them appearing once. Source material: naive CD4+ T cells from PBMCs. All receptors derive from a man younger than 30 in good health. Some clones in this sample may be carry-over from other donors' samples. The CDR3 runs from the conserved cysteine through the conserved F or W. Each record gives: CDR3 protein, CDR3 DNA, J gene, CDR3 length, D gene, V gene, clone size. The D gene is left open where the match is weak. The listing skips clone size in some rows; elsewhere it reads once, few, many or a size class.

CDR3 protein: CASSPPGTFSYEQYF
CDR3 DNA: TGTGCCAGCAGTCCGCCCGGGACATTTTCCTACGAGCAGTACTTC
J gene: TRBJ2-7
CDR3 length: 15
D gene: NA
V gene: TRBV28
clone size: NA

CDR3 protein: CASSSRDPTEAFF
CDR3 DNA: TGTGCCAGCAGCTCCAGGGATCCCACTGAAGCTTTCTTT
J gene: TRBJ1-1
CDR3 length: 13
D gene: NA
V gene: TRBV7-9
clone size: NA

CDR3 protein: CASSTRTSYNEQFF
CDR3 DNA: TGTGCCAGCAGCACTCGGACCAGCTACAATGAGCAGTTCTTC
J gene: TRBJ2-1
CDR3 length: 14
D gene: NA
V gene: TRBV7-9
clone size: NA

CDR3 protein: CASSLSREETQYF
CDR3 DNA: TGTGCCAGCAGCTTATCACGAGAAGAGACCCAGTACTTC
J gene: TRBJ2-5
CDR3 length: 13
D gene: NA
V gene: TRBV7-3
clone size: NA

CDR3 protein: CASSRGPRNDNEQFF
CDR3 DNA: TGTGCCAGCAGCCGAGGGCCAAGAAACGACAATGAGCAGTTCTTC
J gene: TRBJ2-1
CDR3 length: 15
D gene: NA
V gene: TRBV7-9
clone size: NA

CDR3 protein: CASSFSRSGTYNEQFF
CDR3 DNA: TGTGCCAGCAGTTTCTCACGTAGCGGGACGTACAATGAGCAGTTCTTC
J gene: TRBJ2-1
CDR3 length: 16
D gene: TRBD2
V gene: TRBV27
clone size: NA

CDR3 protein: CASSLASSGFSYNEQFF
CDR3 DNA: TGCGCCAGCAGCTTGGCCAGCAGCGGGTTCTCCTACAATGAGCAGTTCTTC
J gene: TRBJ2-1
CDR3 length: 17
D gene: NA
V gene: TRBV5-1
clone size: NA

CDR3 protein: CASSFGTYQFF
CDR3 DNA: TGTGCCAGCAGTTTCGGGACCTACCAGTTCTTC
J gene: TRBJ2-1
CDR3 length: 11
D gene: NA
V gene: TRBV27
clone size: once

CDR3 protein: CASTGGAPRNNYGYTF
CDR3 DNA: TGTGCCAGCACCGGGGGTGCTCCCCGAAATAACTATGGCTACACCTTC
J gene: TRBJ1-2
CDR3 length: 16
D gene: NA
V gene: TRBV28
clone size: once

CDR3 protein: CASSYPLGNEQFF
CDR3 DNA: TGTGCCAGCAGTTACCCCCTGGGGAATGAGCAGTTCTTC
J gene: TRBJ2-1
CDR3 length: 13
D gene: NA
V gene: TRBV6-5
clone size: NA

CDR3 protein: CASSEWTGLALNIQYF
CDR3 DNA: TGTGCCAGCAGCGAGTGGACGGGCCTTGCCCTAAACATTCAGTACTTC
J gene: TRBJ2-4
CDR3 length: 16
D gene: NA
V gene: TRBV7-9
clone size: NA

CDR3 protein: CASSLALGQGVRANYGYTF
CDR3 DNA: TGTGCCAGCAGCTTGGCCTTAGGACAGGGGGTTCGTGCTAACTATGGCTACACCTTC
J gene: TRBJ1-2
CDR3 length: 19
D gene: TRBD1
V gene: TRBV5-6
clone size: NA

CDR3 protein: CASRTPQMNTEAFF
CDR3 DNA: TGTGCCAGTAGAACCCCACAGATGAACACTGAAGCTTTCTTT
J gene: TRBJ1-1
CDR3 length: 14
D gene: NA
V gene: TRBV19
clone size: NA

CDR3 protein: CASSLWGDTEAFF
CDR3 DNA: TGTGCCAGCAGTTTATGGGGGGATACTGAAGCTTTCTTT
J gene: TRBJ1-1
CDR3 length: 13
D gene: NA
V gene: TRBV28
clone size: few

CDR3 protein: CASSLDVGRDTEAFF
CDR3 DNA: TGCGCCAGCAGCTTGGATGTGGGTAGGGACACTGAAGCTTTCTTT
J gene: TRBJ1-1
CDR3 length: 15
D gene: NA
V gene: TRBV5-1
clone size: NA

CDR3 protein: CAISELGNSGRASEQFF
CDR3 DNA: TGTGCCATCAGTGAGCTCGGCAATAGCGGGAGGGCTAGTGAGCAGTTCTTC
J gene: TRBJ2-1
CDR3 length: 17
D gene: TRBD2
V gene: TRBV10-3
clone size: NA

CDR3 protein: CASSFTGGVNEQFF
CDR3 DNA: TGTGCCAGCAGCTTTACAGGGGGGGTCAATGAGCAGTTCTTC
J gene: TRBJ2-1
CDR3 length: 14
D gene: NA
V gene: TRBV11-2
clone size: NA

CDR3 protein: CASSLPLGLAGADTQYF
CDR3 DNA: TGTGCCAGCAGCTTACCATTGGGACTAGCGGGAGCAGATACGCAGTATTTT
J gene: TRBJ2-3
CDR3 length: 17
D gene: TRBD2
V gene: TRBV7-9
clone size: NA

CDR3 protein: CASSPEGGRETQYF
CDR3 DNA: TGCGCCAGCAGCCCTGAGGGGGGGCGAGAGACCCAGTACTTC
J gene: TRBJ2-5
CDR3 length: 14
D gene: NA
V gene: TRBV5-1
clone size: NA

CDR3 protein: CSVQGTQGNTIYF
CDR3 DNA: TGCAGCGTCCAGGGAACTCAGGGAAACACCATATATTTT
J gene: TRBJ1-3
CDR3 length: 13
D gene: NA
V gene: TRBV29-1
clone size: few

CDR3 protein: CASIRLASGTYNEQFF
CDR3 DNA: TGTGCCAGCATTCGGTTAGCTAGCGGGACCTACAATGAGCAGTTCTTC
J gene: TRBJ2-1
CDR3 length: 16
D gene: TRBD2
V gene: TRBV28
clone size: NA

CDR3 protein: CASSSLGLAGSRGELFF
CDR3 DNA: TGTGCCAGCAGTTCCCTAGGACTAGCGGGCTCTCGCGGGGAGCTGTTTTTT
J gene: TRBJ2-2
CDR3 length: 17
D gene: TRBD2
V gene: TRBV27
clone size: NA

CDR3 protein: CASSPTRFDSNQPQHF
CDR3 DNA: TGTGCCAGTTCCCCAACCCGGTTCGATAGCAATCAGCCCCAGCATTTT
J gene: TRBJ1-5
CDR3 length: 16
D gene: NA
V gene: TRBV19
clone size: NA

CDR3 protein: CASSRITGELFF
CDR3 DNA: TGTGCCAGCAGCCGAATCACCGGGGAGCTGTTTTTT
J gene: TRBJ2-2
CDR3 length: 12
D gene: NA
V gene: TRBV7-2
clone size: NA

CDR3 protein: CASSLGGTGGEKLFF
CDR3 DNA: TGTGCCAGCAGCTTGGGCGGGACAGGGGGGGAAAAACTGTTTTTT
J gene: TRBJ1-4
CDR3 length: 15
D gene: TRBD1
V gene: TRBV5-4
clone size: NA

CDR3 protein: CASSDGGANPRQGPEQYF
CDR3 DNA: TGTGCCAGCAGTGATGGGGGCGCCAACCCGAGGCAGGGTCCCGAGCAGTACTTC
J gene: TRBJ2-7
CDR3 length: 18
D gene: NA
V gene: TRBV6-1
clone size: once

CDR3 protein: CASSSGSNTGELFF
CDR3 DNA: TGTGCCAGCAGCAGTGGGAGCAATACCGGGGAGCTGTTTTTT
J gene: TRBJ2-2
CDR3 length: 14
D gene: NA
V gene: TRBV2
clone size: NA

CDR3 protein: CASSTTRYLGRGSGNTIYF
CDR3 DNA: TGTGCCAGCAGCACAACGAGGTATCTGGGAAGGGGCTCTGGAAACACCATATATTTT
J gene: TRBJ1-3
CDR3 length: 19
D gene: NA
V gene: TRBV9
clone size: NA

CDR3 protein: CAISERQDNEQFF
CDR3 DNA: TGTGCCATCAGTGAGAGGCAGGACAATGAGCAGTTCTTC
J gene: TRBJ2-1
CDR3 length: 13
D gene: NA
V gene: TRBV10-3
clone size: NA